A few counts support the clone carrying this TCR beta chain. Its antigen is not identified. The data derive from a study of CD8 T cells in ankylosing spondylitis. Construction of TCR beta libraries was performed using quantitative 5'-RACE with molecular barcodes. Via MiXCR, TCRdb re-called the 5' RACE reads, giving one row per CDR3 protein. Here the sample spans roughly 700,000 distinct CDR3 sequences, around 17% being singletons. Study-level findings and limits: From matched ankylosing spondylitis synovial fluid, disease-linked clones were reportedly recovered at significantly enriched levels. Reports of some motif variants in reactive arthritis synovial fluid and blood predate this one. Ankylosing spondylitis blood appeared to be characterized by a TCR beta motif of eight highly homologous variants. Disease-linked clones bore a CD8+ phenotype, appearing relatively rarely in peripheral blood.

V lost 0 bases and J 1 base, leaving 15 bases between the germline ends. This CDR3 is built from 16 residues. From germline, CDR1 is DFQATT and CDR2 SNEGSKA (reference sequence). This receptor was obtained from a male donor with ankylosing spondylitis. Material for sequencing was blood, either unsorted or a sorted T cell fraction (not recorded which). V gene TRBV20-1 combines with J gene TRBJ1-1, with a weak D call TRBD1 (6 bases). CDR3 nucleotide sequence: TGCAGTGCTAGAGATTTGCCTCAGGGGCCGAACACTGAAGCTTTCTTT. Its protein product is CSARDLPQGPNTEAFF.